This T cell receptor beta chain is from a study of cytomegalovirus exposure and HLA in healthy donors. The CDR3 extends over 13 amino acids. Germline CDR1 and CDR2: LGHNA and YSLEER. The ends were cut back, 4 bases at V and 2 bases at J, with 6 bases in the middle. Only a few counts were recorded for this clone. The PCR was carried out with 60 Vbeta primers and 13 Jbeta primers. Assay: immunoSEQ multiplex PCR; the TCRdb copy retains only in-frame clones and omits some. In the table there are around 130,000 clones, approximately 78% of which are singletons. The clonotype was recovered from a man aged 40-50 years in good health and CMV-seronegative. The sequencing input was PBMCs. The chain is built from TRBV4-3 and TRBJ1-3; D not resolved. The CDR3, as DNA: TGCGCCAGCAGCCCCGGGGCTGGAAACACCATATATTTT. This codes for CASSPGAGNTIYF.